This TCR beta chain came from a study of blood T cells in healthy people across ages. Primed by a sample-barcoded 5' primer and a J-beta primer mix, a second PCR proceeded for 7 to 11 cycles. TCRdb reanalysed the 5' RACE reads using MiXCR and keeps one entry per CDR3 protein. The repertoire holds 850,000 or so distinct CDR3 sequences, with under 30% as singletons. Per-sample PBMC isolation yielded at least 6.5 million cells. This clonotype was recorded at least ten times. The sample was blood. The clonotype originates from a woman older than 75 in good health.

The CDR3 DNA is TGTGCCAGCAGTTACTCGAGACTAGCGGGGGGTAATCAAGAGACCCAGTACTTC. Amino acid sequence: CASSYSRLAGGNQETQYF. The V gene is TRBV6-2 or TRBV6-3, the J gene TRBJ2-5, with 13 bases identical to TRBD2. CDR3 size: 18 residues. Germline CDR1 reads MNHEY; CDR2 reads SVGEGT. The J segment lost 2 bases and the V segment lost 0 bases, leaving 6 bases of the junction unmatched.